The rows below give T cell receptor beta chains drawn from one sample of a study of blood T cell repertoires in COVID-19. The method was immunoSEQ multiplex PCR; TCRdb's version includes in-frame clones alone and lacks a portion of them. The sample contains about 190,000 clones, 84% of which appear only once. The sequencing input was PBMCs or T cells enriched from blood (not recorded which). These receptors all come from a woman aged 25 to 39 who had recovered from COVID-19. CDR3s include the opening cysteine and the closing phenylalanine or tryptophan. D genes are given only for firm matches. Some rows mark clone size as missing; the rest say once, few, many or name a class of expanded clone.

D gene	CDR3 length	clone size	V gene	J gene	CDR3 DNA	CDR3 protein
.	13	.	TRBV7-3	TRBJ2-4	TGTGCCAGCCAAAAAGGGAGTGGGGACATTCAGTACTTC	CASQKGSGDIQYF
TRBD2	19	few	TRBV6-4	TRBJ2-1	TGTGCCAGCAGTGAGAGGAGTAGCGGGGCCACGGTCAAGTACAATGAGCAGTTCTTC	CASSERSSGATVKYNEQFF
.	16	.	TRBV7-2	TRBJ2-3	TGTGCCAGCAGCTTAGACGGGGTCGGCAACACAGATACGCAGTATTTT	CASSLDGVGNTDTQYF
TRBD1	17	.	TRBV18	TRBJ2-6	TGTGCCAGCTCCCCTCAGGGACAGGGGCTTGGGGCCAACGTCCTGACTTTC	CASSPQGQGLGANVLTF
TRBD1	15	once	TRBV28	TRBJ1-2	TGTGCCAGCAGTTCCTCTGGACAGGGTGACTATGGCTACACCTTC	CASSSSGQGDYGYTF
TRBD2	14	.	TRBV7-2	TRBJ2-7	TGTGCCAGCAGCTTTACTAGCGGGAGGGAGGAGCAGTACTTC	CASSFTSGREEQYF
.	17	once	TRBV19	TRBJ2-6	TGTGCCACCTTGCCCGCCGTCCCCAGCTCTGGGGCCAACGTCCTGACTTTC	CATLPAVPSSGANVLTF
.	13	.	TRBV15	TRBJ1-5	TGTGCCACCAGCGGGGGGGGCAATCAGCCCCAGCATTTT	CATSGGGNQPQHF
TRBD1	14	.	TRBV5-6	TRBJ1-2	TGTGCCAGCAGCTGGGACAGGGGAGAGTATGGCTACACCTTC	CASSWDRGEYGYTF
TRBD1	14	few	TRBV25-1	TRBJ1-5	TGTGCCAGCAGTGAAGGACAGGGGCAAGAGCCCCAGCATTTT	CASSEGQGQEPQHF
.	13	.	TRBV7-2	TRBJ1-1	TGTGCCAGCAGCTCCTCTCCGGGCACTGAAGCTTTCTTT	CASSSSPGTEAFF
TRBD2	15	.	TRBV7-2	TRBJ2-3	TGTGCCAGCAGCCTAGCGGGGGCTAGCACAGATACGCAGTATTTT	CASSLAGASTDTQYF
TRBD1	15	.	TRBV2	TRBJ2-7	TGTGCCAGCAGTGTTTCAGGGGGAACACTTGGCGAGCAGTACTTC	CASSVSGGTLGEQYF
TRBD2	14	few	TRBV28	TRBJ2-5	TGTGCCAGCACTACATATAGCGGGAAAGAGACCCAGTACTTC	CASTTYSGKETQYF
.	17	once	TRBV28	TRBJ1-1	TGTGCCAGCAGTTCGCCCCTGGGCCCAAGGAGGGACACTGAAGCTTTCTTT	CASSSPLGPRRDTEAFF